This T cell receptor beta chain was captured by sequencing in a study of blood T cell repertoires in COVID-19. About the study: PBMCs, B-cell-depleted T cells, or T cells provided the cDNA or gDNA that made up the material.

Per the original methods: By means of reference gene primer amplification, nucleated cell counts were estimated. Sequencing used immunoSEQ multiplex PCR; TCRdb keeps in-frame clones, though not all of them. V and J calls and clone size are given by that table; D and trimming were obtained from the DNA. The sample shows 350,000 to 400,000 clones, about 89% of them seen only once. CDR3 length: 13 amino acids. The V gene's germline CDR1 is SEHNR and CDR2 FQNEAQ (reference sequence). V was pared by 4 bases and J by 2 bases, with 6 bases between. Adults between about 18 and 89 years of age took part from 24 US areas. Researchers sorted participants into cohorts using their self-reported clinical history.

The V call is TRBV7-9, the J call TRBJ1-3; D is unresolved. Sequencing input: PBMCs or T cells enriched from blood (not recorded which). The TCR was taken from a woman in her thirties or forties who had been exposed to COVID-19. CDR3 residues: CASSSNAGNTIYF. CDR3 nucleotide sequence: TGTGCCAGCAGCTCCAATGCTGGAAACACCATATATTTT.